This T cell receptor beta chain was profiled in a study of blood T cell repertoires in COVID-19. At the level of the study: Sample material is recorded as cDNA or gDNA derived from T cells, B-cell-depleted T cells, or PBMCs.

Original data processing: Amplification with reference gene primers provided the estimates of nucleated cell counts. The protocol was immunoSEQ multiplex PCR, while the TCRdb copy is restricted to in-frame clones and leaves out a portion. V, J and clone size are those of that table, while D and trimming were read from the DNA. The sample lists 200,000 to 250,000 clones; approximately 78% were seen once. V lost 3 bases and J lost 6; bases outside the gene matches: 1. CDR1 is ENHRY, CDR2 SYGVKD, per germline. CDR3 length: 14 amino acids. The receptor was derived from a woman aged 80 or over with COVID-19, enrolled during active disease. The rearrangement links TRBV10-3 to TRBJ1-6; 8 positions agree with TRBD1. Sequences were obtained from peripheral blood. The CDR3 DNA reads as TGTGCCATCAGTGACAGGGGGCCTAATTCACCCCTCCACTTT. Its translation: CAISDRGPNSPLHF.